The present TCR beta chain was sequenced within a study of CD8+CD57+ T cells in acquired aplastic anemia (dated by TCRdb to the late 2010s). Turning to the overall study: Extracted DNA from sorted CD4+ and CD8+ cells averaged approximately 3.4 ug, ranging from about 0.2 to 30 ug. CD8+CD57+ expansion was defined as frequency above the mean frequency observed in healthy subjects. The full study reports these points: No significant difference in CD8+ Simpson's diversity was found between patients and healthy controls (P=0.060). Some 31 CD8+ CDR3 sequences were shared between patients and controls but appeared highly expressed in patients and within their immunodominant clones.

CDR1 and CDR2, looked up from the germline V gene (reference sequence), are DFQATT and SNEGSKA. V and J are truncated by 3 bases and 2 bases respectively, leaving an intervening sequence of 20 bases. Reading from cysteine to phenylalanine, the CDR3 counts 17 amino acids. The kept DNA is CDR3 alone, 51 bases in frame from the first base. The table lists this clonotype with a few counts. Its antigen target is currently unknown. Per-base quality was not reported, and no clone a single base away is much larger than it. Genomic DNA served as template for TCR beta VDJ combination and CDR3 sequence profiling. TCR repertoire sequencing was run on an Illumina HiSeq 2000. The paper's data handling went like this. TRBV/TRBJ rearrangement plots, CDR3 size and DJ length profiles, and Simpson's diversity index were used to assess repertoires. The most abundant DNA sequence in the deep sequencing data was taken as the immunodominant clone. CDR3 amino acid sequences were screened for sharing across subjects and compared with published repertoires and the VDJdb database. Starting from the raw public reads, TCRdb applied fastp trimming at Q25, assembled clones with MiXCR and retained in-frame beta chains. Under each unique CDR3 protein, matching rows form one entry showing the most common genes and DNA. TCRdb's processing, not the study's, gives the V and J calls here. The sample table contains 250,000 or so distinct CDR3 sequences; only one count was recorded for approximately 45% of them. Approximately 8% of the sample is held by the ten biggest clonotypes.

Patients chosen for sequencing had shown expansion of CD8+CD57+ cells by flow cytometry. Every patient had severe acquired aplastic anemia, diagnosed using the International Study of Aplastic Anemia and Agranulocytosis and Camitta criteria. At the time blood was sampled, none of the patients had received any therapy. The study deep-sequenced TCR repertoires of sorted CD4+ and CD8+ blood T cells from severe aplastic anemia patients and healthy subjects. In the USA, patient enrollment took place under clinicaltrials.gov protocols 00001620, 01623167, 00001397, 00071045, 00081523 and 00961064. Ficoll-Paque density gradient centrifugation was used to isolate peripheral blood mononuclear cells. Before DNA extraction, CD4+ and CD8+ T cells were sorted with FACS or magnetic beads.

The receptor was derived from a human donor with aplastic anemia. The V and J genes are TRBV20-1 and TRBJ1-5; TRBD1 could be the D gene, as 6 bases match. The sample taken for sequencing was sorted CD4+, CD8+, or CD8+CD57+ T cells (not recorded which) from PBMCs. The DNA is as follows: TGCAGTGCTAGGCGAGGGGGGCGAGAATTTGGCAATCAGCCCCAGCATTTT. Its protein is CSARRGGREFGNQPQHF.